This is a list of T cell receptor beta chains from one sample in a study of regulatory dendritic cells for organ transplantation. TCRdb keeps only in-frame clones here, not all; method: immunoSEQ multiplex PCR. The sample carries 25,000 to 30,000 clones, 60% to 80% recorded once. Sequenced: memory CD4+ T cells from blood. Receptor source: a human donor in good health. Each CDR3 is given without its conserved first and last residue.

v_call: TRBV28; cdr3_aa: ASSLGTDTQY
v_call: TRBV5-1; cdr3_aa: ASSRRTGNYMNTEAF
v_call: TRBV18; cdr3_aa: ASSPRSPAGGLTDTQY
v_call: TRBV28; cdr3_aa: ASRAGSGGDYEQY
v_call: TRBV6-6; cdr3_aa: ASSYGGGQKETQY
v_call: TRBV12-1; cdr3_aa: ASSLPKTSGVDEQY
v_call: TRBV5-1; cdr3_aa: ASSASAGVRNEQY
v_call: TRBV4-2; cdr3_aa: ASSQSTGQANEKLF
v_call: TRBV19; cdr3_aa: ASSTTSGGAETQY
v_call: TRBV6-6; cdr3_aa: ASSLGDRSPLHT
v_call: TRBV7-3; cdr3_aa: ASSLQGGQPQH
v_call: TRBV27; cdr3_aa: ASSFQQVNTGELF
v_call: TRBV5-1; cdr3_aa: ASTQGGGRTEAF
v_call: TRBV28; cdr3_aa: ASSFASFEQF
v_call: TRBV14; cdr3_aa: ASSQDWGPLRTQY
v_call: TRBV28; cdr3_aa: ASSPQREQY
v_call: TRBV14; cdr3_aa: ASSPGKDRGSSEKLF